The next 30 T cell receptor beta chains were all read from a single sample in a study of blood T cells in healthy people across ages. PCR was performed a second time for about 7 to 11 cycles using a sample-barcoded 5' primer and a J-beta primer mix. MiXCR, run by TCRdb on the 5' RACE reads, gives a single entry per CDR3 protein. The sample shows about 1,400,000 distinct CDR3 sequences, approximately 59% of them seen only once. The specimen was blood. These TCRs come from a man younger than 35 in good health.

This chain uses TRBV5-5 with TRBJ2-1, with D unclear. CDR1 is SGHKS and CDR2 is YYEKEE in the germline V gene (reference sequence). CDR3 length: 15 residues. V was shortened by 0 bases and J by 8 bases, with 15 bases between the two germline ends. Here the CDR3 DNA reads TGTGCCAGCAGCTTGGACCGGACCCGTGTTCATGAGCAGTTCTTC. Residues: CASSLDRTRVHEQFF.

The chain couples TRBV20-1 to TRBJ2-7; D possibly corresponds to TRBD2 (6 bases). The length of the CDR3 is 15 residues. Germline V gene data show CDR1 as DFQATT and CDR2 as SNEGSKA (reference sequence). V was shortened by 4 bases and J by 5 bases, with 21 bases between the two germline ends. The CDR3 nucleotides are TGCAGTGCTACAAGGATGGGACTCCCGATGGACGAGCAGTACTTC. It codes for CSATRMGLPMDEQYF.

The rearrangement links TRBV25-1 to TRBJ1-1; the D is unclear. The CDR3 is 12 residues long. Germline V lookup: CDR1 MGHDK, CDR2 SYGVNS. V was clipped by 2 bases and J by 8 bases, with 9 bases between them. The CDR3 reads CASSEKSMEAFF. The CDR3 DNA reads as TGTGCCAGCAGTGAAAAATCAATGGAAGCTTTCTTT. The entire variable domain, with the rest obtained from reference TRBV25-1 and TRBJ1-1, is as follows: EADIYQTPRYLVIGTGKKITLECSQTMGHDKMYWYQQDPGMELHLIHYSYGVNSTEKGDLSSESTVSRIRTEHFPLTLESARPSHTSQYLCASSEKSMEAFFGQGTRLTVV.

This clonotype was counted between two and nine times. This chain links TRBV6-5 with TRBJ2-7; D might be TRBD2 (5 bases). The CDR3 contains 14 residues. CDR1 and CDR2 from the germline V gene are MNHEY and SVGAGI. V lost 2 bases, J lost 2 bases, and 10 bases lay in between. CDR3 sequence (DNA): TGTGCCAGCAGTTACGGACTTGTCGCCTACGAGCAGTACTTC. Amino acid sequence: CASSYGLVAYEQYF.

The chain uses TRBV11-2 and TRBJ2-3, with 9 positions matching TRBD2. Germline values: CDR1 SGHAT, CDR2 FQNNGV. V shed 1 base, J shed 4 bases, and the junction held 6 bases outside the gene matches. This CDR3 is 16 amino acids long. CDR3 nucleotide sequence: TGTGCCAGCAGCTTAGTGCGGGGGGGTAGCCCAGATACGCAGTATTTT. Its translation is CASSLVRGGSPDTQYF.

The chain carries TRBV10-3 and TRBJ2-1; TRBD2 matches 10 bases. This CDR3 region has 14 residues. V gave up 5 bases and J gave up 7 bases; unmatched junction bases: 5. CDR1 ENHRY and CDR2 SYGVKD come from the germline V gene. CDR3 DNA sequence: TGTGCCATCAGTAAAGGACTAGCGGATAATGAGCAGTTCTTC. Protein: CAISKGLADNEQFF.

The V call is TRBV5-1, the J call TRBJ1-4, with D possibly being TRBD1 (5 bases). Germline CDR1 reads SGHRS; CDR2 reads YFSETQ. The CDR3 runs to 13 residues. The germline V and J ends were trimmed by 10 bases and 3 bases, with 13 bases remaining between them. CDR3 nucleotide sequence: TGCGCCGGGGCCACAGTGCCTAATGAAAAACTGTTTTTT. This encodes CAGATVPNEKLFF. Filled out from reference TRBV5-1 and TRBJ1-4, the complete variable domain reads KAGVTQTPRYLIKTRGQQVTLSCSPISGHRSVSWYQQTPGQGLQFLFEYFSETQRNKGNFPGRFSGRQFSNSRSEMNVSTLELGDSALYLCAGATVPNEKLFFGSGTQLSVL.

This chain connects TRBV15 to TRBJ2-2, with D maybe TRBD2 (6 bases). CDR3 size: 18 residues. The V end was cut by 0 bases, the J end by 7 bases, with 21 bases between. Germline loops: CDR1 LNHNV, CDR2 YYDKDF (reference sequence). CDR3 bases: TGTGCCACCAGCAGAGATTTTCTTGAGGCGCGGGGTGGCGGGGAGCTGTTTTTT. Protein product: CATSRDFLEARGGGELFF.

The chain joins TRBV20-1 to TRBJ2-7; 10 bases align to TRBD2. Germline CDR1 and CDR2: DFQATT and SNEGSKA (reference sequence). The V segment lost 0 bases and the J segment 0 bases; nucleotides outside the gene matches: 2. This CDR3 has 15 amino acids. The CDR3 loop reads CSAREASGSSYEQYF. CDR3 DNA: TGCAGTGCTAGAGAAGCTAGCGGGAGCTCCTACGAGCAGTACTTC.

The chain combines TRBV5-1 with TRBJ2-7; 8 bases agree with TRBD1. V trimming: 6 bases; J trimming: 2 bases; junction bases outside the gene matches: 7. The CDR3 runs to 14 residues. The germline V gene has CDR1 SGHRS and CDR2 YFSETQ. CDR3 amino acids: CASTAGTGPYEQYF. CDR3 bases: TGCGCCAGCACCGCCGGGACAGGCCCCTACGAGCAGTACTTC. The full variable domain, its missing parts supplied by reference TRBV5-1 and TRBJ2-7, is KAGVTQTPRYLIKTRGQQVTLSCSPISGHRSVSWYQQTPGQGLQFLFEYFSETQRNKGNFPGRFSGRQFSNSRSEMNVSTLELGDSALYLCASTAGTGPYEQYFGPGTRLTVT.

V usage is TRBV6-2 or TRBV6-3 and J usage is TRBJ2-1; D call uncertain. The CDR3 runs 14 residues. CDR1 is MNHEY and CDR2 is SVGEGT in the germline V gene. Trimming shortened V by 0 bases and J by 6 bases, and 9 bases separated the two germline ends. Here the CDR3 DNA reads TGTGCCAGCAGTTACTCCTCGGAACCCAATGAGCAGTTCTTC. Amino acids: CASSYSSEPNEQFF.

Worth noting for this clonotype: This may stem from a read error, because a much larger clone lies one nucleotide away. The CDR3 DNA reads TGTGCCAGCAGTGTCGGGGAAGGCTACGAGCAGTACTTC. Protein sequence: CASSVGEGYEQYF. The chain employs TRBV12-3 or TRBV12-4 and TRBJ2-7; D is perhaps TRBD2 (5 bases). The CDR3 contains 13 residues. Trimming pared 5 bases from V and 3 bases from J, leaving 11 bases between.

The gene calls are TRBV18 and TRBJ2-5; 10 bases align to TRBD2. The V and J ends lost 3 bases and 1 base, in that order; junction bases with no gene match: 8. This CDR3 contains 17 residues. Germline V CDR1 and CDR2: KGHSH, LQKENI. The CDR3 spells CASSPTPGLAFQETQYF. In nucleotides, the CDR3 is TGTGCCAGCTCACCCACGCCGGGACTAGCGTTCCAAGAGACCCAGTACTTC.

J is TRBJ2-3 and V is TRBV28, with D tentatively TRBD1 or TRBD2 (5 bases each). The CDR3 spans 17 residues. The ends were cut back, 7 bases at V and 1 base at J, with 21 bases in the middle. CDR1 and CDR2 (germline): MDHEN, SYDVKM. CDR3 nucleotide sequence: TGTGCCAGCATTGGGGTGAGAGGGGCGCGCGGCACAGATACGCAGTATTTT. It specifies CASIGVRGARGTDTQYF.

The V call is TRBV4-1, the J call TRBJ2-3; D tentatively fits TRBD1 or TRBD2 (6 bases each). The length of the CDR3 is 16 residues. V lost 2 bases and J lost 2, with 14 bases in between. Per the germline V gene, CDR1 is MGHRA and CDR2 is YSYEKL. The CDR3: CASSQRWGAPTDTQYF. CDR3 nucleotide sequence: TGCGCCAGCAGCCAACGATGGGGGGCACCCACAGATACGCAGTATTTT.

This chain connects TRBV7-9 to TRBJ2-1; D unresolved. With 4 bases removed from V and 2 bases from J, the gap between germline ends came to 24 bases. Germline V CDR1 and CDR2: SEHNR, FQNEAQ (reference sequence). This CDR3 has 19 amino acids. This CDR3 reads CASSSTPCGAGVTYNEQFF. CDR3 coding DNA: TGTGCCAGCAGCTCTACTCCTTGTGGTGCTGGGGTCACCTACAATGAGCAGTTCTTC.

The chain employs TRBV10-3 and TRBJ2-7; D may match TRBD1 or TRBD2 (5 bases each). CDR3 length equals 15 residues. CDR1 is ENHRY, CDR2 SYGVKD, per germline. Trimming left V 0 bases short and J 1 base short, with 10 bases between. The CDR3 is CAISESEDISYEQYF. The CDR3 nucleotides are TGTGCCATCAGTGAGTCGGAGGACATATCCTACGAGCAGTACTTC.

The chain employs TRBV5-1 and TRBJ2-3; unclear D gene. The CDR3 extends over 15 amino acids. V lost 2 bases, J lost 2 bases, and 12 bases lay in between. Germline V gene data show CDR1 as SGHRS and CDR2 as YFSETQ. CDR3 region: CASSFGAAPTDTQYF. For the CDR3, the DNA is TGCGCCAGCAGCTTCGGAGCAGCCCCCACAGATACGCAGTATTTT.

The chain joins TRBV20-1 to TRBJ2-3, with D tentatively TRBD1 (6 bases). The germline V gene encodes CDR1 DFQATT and CDR2 SNEGSKA (reference sequence). Trimming removed 2 bases from V and 3 bases from J, with 12 bases in between. The CDR3 has 14 amino acids. In DNA, the CDR3 is TGCAGTGCTAGACAAGGGGGAGAAACAGATACGCAGTATTTT. This translates into CSARQGGETDTQYF.

This clonotype has a single count. V and J are TRBV6-2 or TRBV6-3 and TRBJ2-3; D not certain. There are 14 residues in the CDR3. Germline loops: CDR1 MNHEY, CDR2 SVGEGT. The V end lost 7 bases, the J end lost 1 base, and 12 bases lay between the germline ends. CDR3 sequence reads: CASKTVRGTDTQYF. CDR3 bases: TGTGCCAGCAAGACCGTCCGAGGCACAGATACGCAGTATTTT.

The rearrangement links TRBV6-2 or TRBV6-3 to TRBJ2-6, with 7 positions matching TRBD1. The CDR3 sequence is 21 residues long. The V segment lost 3 bases and the J segment 0 bases; nucleotides outside the gene matches: 17. Germline V lookup: CDR1 MNHEY, CDR2 SVGEGT. The CDR3 loop reads CASSYLPSTGTESSGANVLTF. The CDR3 DNA follows: TGTGCCAGCAGTTATCTACCTTCCACCGGGACAGAGAGCTCTGGGGCCAACGTCCTGACTTTC.

The table lists this clonotype with many counts. The chain uses TRBV18 and TRBJ1-4; unclear D gene. The CDR3 extends over 14 amino acids. CDR1 and CDR2 from the germline V gene are KGHSH and LQKENI. V gave up 6 bases and J gave up 6 bases, with 14 bases separating them. The DNA of the CDR3 is TGTGCCAGCTCCACCTCGGGTGGGCATGAAAAACTGTTTTTT. It encodes CASSTSGGHEKLFF.

This chain links TRBV12-3 or TRBV12-4 with TRBJ1-2; D is ambiguous. The CDR3 totals 13 residues. V lost 5 bases and J 5 bases, leaving 12 bases between the germline ends. The CDR3 region is CASSLEFGYGYTF. The CDR3 DNA reads as TGTGCCAGCAGTCTAGAGTTTGGGTATGGCTACACCTTC.

The CDR3 nucleotides read TGCGCCAGCAGCTTGGAGACAGGGATCACCGGGGAGCTGTTTTTT. It is translated as CASSLETGITGELFF. The chain carries TRBV5-1 and TRBJ2-2; 7 bases fit TRBD1. Germline V CDR1 and CDR2: SGHRS, YFSETQ. The ends lost 0 bases at V and 4 bases at J; junction bases unmatched: 3. The CDR3 is made up of 15 amino acids.

The gene calls are TRBV4-2 and TRBJ2-5; 7 bases align to TRBD2. The CDR3 is made up of 16 amino acids. With V trimmed by 2 bases and J by 4 bases, 10 bases remained unmatched. CDR1 and CDR2 (germline): LGHNA, YNFKEQ. This CDR3 reads CASSQPPGEGIETQYF. CDR3 sequence (DNA): TGTGCCAGCAGCCAACCCCCGGGGGAGGGTATAGAGACCCAGTACTTC.

The gene calls are TRBV7-2 and TRBJ2-3; perhaps TRBD2 as D (5 bases). Germline CDR1 SGHTA, CDR2 FQGNSA. The V gene lost 0 bases and the J gene lost 4 bases, with 11 bases spanning the gap. CDR3 length: 15 amino acids. The CDR3 protein is CASSLALVGADTQYF. The CDR3 DNA sequence: TGTGCCAGCAGCTTAGCACTAGTTGGGGCAGATACGCAGTATTTT.

This sequence joins TRBV11-2 and TRBJ2-7, with 8 nucleotides matching TRBD2. Germline-derived CDR1 and CDR2 are SGHAT and FQNNGV. This CDR3 has 15 residues. The ends lost 6 bases at V and 3 bases at J; junction bases unmatched: 10. The CDR3 coding sequence is TGTGCCAGCAGGCCCGGCCTAGCGGGCTACTACGAGCAGTACTTC. Its protein is CASRPGLAGYYEQYF.

This clonotype was picked up a small number of times. V and J are TRBV9 and TRBJ2-1; TRBD2 matches at 12 bases. V shed 5 bases, J shed 8 bases, and the junction held 8 bases outside the gene matches. Germline CDR1 is SGDLS and CDR2 is YYNGEE. The CDR3 has 15 residues. The CDR3 is CASRTTSGGLDEQFF. In DNA form, the CDR3 reads TGTGCCAGCAGAACTACTAGCGGGGGGTTGGATGAGCAGTTCTTC. Full variable domain (outside the CDR3, taken from reference TRBV9 and TRBJ2-1): DSGVTQTPKHLITATGQRVTLRCSPRSGDLSVYWYQQSLDQGLQFLIQYYNGEERAKGNILERFSAQQFPDLHSELNLSSLELGDSALYFCASRTTSGGLDEQFFGPGTRLTVL.

The chain couples TRBV29-1 to TRBJ2-5, with D perhaps matching TRBD2 (5 bases). The CDR3 runs 12 residues. Germline values: CDR1 SQVTM, CDR2 ANQGSEA. Trimming cost V 4 bases and J 11 bases, with 17 bases left between them. The CDR3: CSVAEVSYGQYF. DNA of the CDR3: TGCAGCGTTGCGGAGGTATCCTACGGGCAGTACTTC.

The chain carries TRBV29-1 and TRBJ2-1; TRBD2 matches 8 bases. The CDR3 is 12 residues long. With 6 bases clipped from V and 5 bases from J, the junction kept 3 bases outside the gene matches. The germline gives CDR1 SQVTM, CDR2 ANQGSEA. CDR3 amino acids: CSVGLANNEQFF. The CDR3 nucleotides are TGCAGCGTAGGACTAGCTAACAATGAGCAGTTCTTC.